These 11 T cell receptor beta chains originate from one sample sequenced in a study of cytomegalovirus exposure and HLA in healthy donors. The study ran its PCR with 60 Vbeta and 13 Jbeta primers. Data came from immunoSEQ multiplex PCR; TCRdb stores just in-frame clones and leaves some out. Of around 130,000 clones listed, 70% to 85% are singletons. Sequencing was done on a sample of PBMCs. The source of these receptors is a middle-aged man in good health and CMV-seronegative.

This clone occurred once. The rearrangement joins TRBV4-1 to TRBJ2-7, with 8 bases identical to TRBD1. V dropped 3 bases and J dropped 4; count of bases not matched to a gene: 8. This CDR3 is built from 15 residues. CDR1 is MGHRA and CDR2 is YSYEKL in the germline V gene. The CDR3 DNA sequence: TGCGCCAGCAGCCAGGCGGACAGGGACGGGTACGAGCAGTACTTC. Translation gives CASSQADRDGYEQYF.

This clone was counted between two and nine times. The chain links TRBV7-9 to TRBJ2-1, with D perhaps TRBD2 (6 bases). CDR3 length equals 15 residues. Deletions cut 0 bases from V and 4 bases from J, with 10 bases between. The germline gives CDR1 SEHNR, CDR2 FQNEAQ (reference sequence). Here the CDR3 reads CASSLAGGPYNEQFF. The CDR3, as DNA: TGTGCCAGCAGCTTAGCCGGAGGGCCTTACAATGAGCAGTTCTTC.

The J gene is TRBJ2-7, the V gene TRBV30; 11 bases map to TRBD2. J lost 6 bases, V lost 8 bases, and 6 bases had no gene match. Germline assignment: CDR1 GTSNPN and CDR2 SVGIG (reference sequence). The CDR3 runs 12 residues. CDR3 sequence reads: CARLAGRGEQYF. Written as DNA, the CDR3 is TGTGCCAGACTAGCGGGAAGGGGCGAGCAGTACTTC.

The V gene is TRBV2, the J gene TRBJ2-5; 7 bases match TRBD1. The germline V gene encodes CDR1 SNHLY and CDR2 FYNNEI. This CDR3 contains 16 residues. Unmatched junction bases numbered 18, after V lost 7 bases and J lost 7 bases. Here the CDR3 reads CASIQGVGEPPGTQYF. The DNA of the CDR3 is TGTGCCAGCATTCAGGGGGTCGGGGAACCTCCTGGGACCCAGTACTTC.

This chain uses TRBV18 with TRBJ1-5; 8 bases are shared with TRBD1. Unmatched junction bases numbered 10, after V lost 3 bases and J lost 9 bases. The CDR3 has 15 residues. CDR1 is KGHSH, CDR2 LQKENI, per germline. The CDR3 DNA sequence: TGTGCCAGCTCACCGACAGGGGACCCTTCTTCGCCCCAGCATTTT. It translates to CASSPTGDPSSPQHF.

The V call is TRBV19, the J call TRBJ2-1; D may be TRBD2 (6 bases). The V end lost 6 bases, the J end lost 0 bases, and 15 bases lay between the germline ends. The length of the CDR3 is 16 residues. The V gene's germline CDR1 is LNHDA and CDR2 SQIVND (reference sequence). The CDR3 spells CASRDRGSSSYNEQFF. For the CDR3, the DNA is TGTGCCAGTAGAGACCGGGGGTCGAGCTCCTACAATGAGCAGTTCTTC.

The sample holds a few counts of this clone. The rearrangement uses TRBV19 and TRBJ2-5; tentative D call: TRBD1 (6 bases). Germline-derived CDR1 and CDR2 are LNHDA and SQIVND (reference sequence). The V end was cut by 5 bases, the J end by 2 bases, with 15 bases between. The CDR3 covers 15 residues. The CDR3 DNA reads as TGTGCCAGTAGTTTTTGGACAGCCGGACAAGAGACCCAGTACTTC. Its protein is CASSFWTAGQETQYF. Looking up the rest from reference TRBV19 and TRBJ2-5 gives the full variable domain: DGGITQSPKYLFRKEGQNVTLSCEQNLNHDAMYWYRQDPGQGLRLIYYSQIVNDFQKGDIAEGYSVSREKKESFPLTVTSAQKNPTAFYLCASSFWTAGQETQYFGPGTRLLVL.

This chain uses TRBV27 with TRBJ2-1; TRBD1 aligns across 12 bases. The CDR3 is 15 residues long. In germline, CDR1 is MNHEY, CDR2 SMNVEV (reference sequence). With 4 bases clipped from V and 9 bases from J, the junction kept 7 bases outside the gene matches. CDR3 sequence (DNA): TGTGCCAGCAGTTCCTCCGGGACAGGGGGCGGTGAGCAGTTCTTC. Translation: CASSSSGTGGGEQFF.

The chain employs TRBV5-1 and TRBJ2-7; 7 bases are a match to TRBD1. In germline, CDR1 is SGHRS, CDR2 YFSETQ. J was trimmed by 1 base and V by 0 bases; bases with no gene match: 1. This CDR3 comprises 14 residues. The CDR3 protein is CASSLAQGSYEQYF. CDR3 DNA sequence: TGCGCCAGCAGCTTGGCACAGGGGTCCTACGAGCAGTACTTC. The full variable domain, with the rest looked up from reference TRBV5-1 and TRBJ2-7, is KAGVTQTPRYLIKTRGQQVTLSCSPISGHRSVSWYQQTPGQGLQFLFEYFSETQRNKGNFPGRFSGRQFSNSRSEMNVSTLELGDSALYLCASSLAQGSYEQYFGPGTRLTVT.

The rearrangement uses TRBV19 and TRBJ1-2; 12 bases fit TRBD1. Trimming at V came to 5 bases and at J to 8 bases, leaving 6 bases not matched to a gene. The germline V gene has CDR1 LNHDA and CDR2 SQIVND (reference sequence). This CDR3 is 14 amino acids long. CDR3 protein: CASSQGQGAEGYTF. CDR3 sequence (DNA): TGTGCCAGTAGTCAGGGACAGGGGGCTGAAGGCTACACCTTC.

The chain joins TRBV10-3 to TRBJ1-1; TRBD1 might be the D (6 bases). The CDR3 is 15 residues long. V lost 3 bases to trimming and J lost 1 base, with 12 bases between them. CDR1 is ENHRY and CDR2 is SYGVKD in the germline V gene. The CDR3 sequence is CAISDPDSPNTEAFF. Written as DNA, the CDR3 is TGTGCCATCAGTGACCCGGACAGCCCGAACACTGAAGCTTTCTTT.